This T cell receptor beta chain came from a study of monozygotic twins with cystic fibrosis. This clone was seen a few times. Measured with immunoSEQ multiplex PCR; TCRdb has only the in-frame clones, and not every one. Counted here are under 30,000 clones, about 96% occurring once; the ten biggest clones make up approximately 3%. This CDR3 is 15 amino acids long. Per the germline V gene, CDR1 is SEHNR and CDR2 is FQNEAQ (reference sequence). V was cut by 5 bases and J by 4 bases, with 18 bases left in between. Sequencing was carried out using blood. The rearrangement joins TRBV7-9 to TRBJ2-7, with D possibly matching TRBD1 (6 bases). The source is a girl aged 2-10 years with cystic fibrosis. Here the CDR3 reads CASSSRVGQIYEQYF. CDR3 DNA: TGTGCCAGCAGCAGCCGGGTAGGACAGATATACGAGCAGTACTTC.